This TCR beta chain was documented in a study of T cell clones after liver transplantation. Background on the study: A pre-transplant mixed lymphocyte reaction with TCRbeta sequencing defined graft-donor-reactive clones followed in post-transplant blood. Tolerant meant at least one year fully off immunosuppression without liver enzymes above twice normal. Whole-study findings and limits: Low donor cell numbers restricted donor-reactive repertoire measurement in a couple of subjects.

CDR3 length equals 15 residues. Looked up from germline, CDR1 is KGHSH and CDR2 is LQKENI. Germline trimming cut 2 bases from V and 4 bases from J; bases unmatched to any gene: 5. Comments on this clone: Its specificity is not known.

Assay used: immunoSEQ multiplex PCR; TCRdb lists only in-frame clones, some missing. The sample contains around 110,000 clones, just over 90% of which appear only once. The sequence came from a human patient who received a liver transplant. These T cells may partly come from the graft donor. The source was CD4+ T cells from blood, collected 12 months after liver transplant. This sequence joins TRBV18 and TRBJ2-1; 7 bases are shared with TRBD1. The CDR3 DNA reads as TGTGCCAGCTCACCAGGACAGGTCGTTTACAATGAGCAGTTCTTC. Translated: CASSPGQVVYNEQFF.